This TCR delta chain comes out of a study of gammadelta T cells in human blood (dated by TCRdb to 2020 to 2021). What the work shows at the level of the full study, not this receptor alone: The study reported that microbial exposure appeared to drive polyclonal expansion of innate gamma-delta T cells immediately after birth.

This clone is deemed large (0.1 to 1%). This receptor's antigen is unknown. No base quality values were provided; no much bigger clone lies one nucleotide off. The library was made by RT-PCR. Sequencing relied on an Illumina MiSeq. In TCRdb, clones were called once more from the public reads by CATT, and rows of identical DNA were later combined. For this sample the table gives 1,400 or so delta-chain clones, of which about 32% were detected only once. Together, the top ten hold roughly 9% of the sample. Germline trimming: 3 bases from V, 0 bases from J; junction bases outside gene matches: 4. The CDR3 spans 14 residues, from the cysteine through the phenylalanine. CDR3 DNA only is kept here, 42 bases in frame from base 1. From the germline V gene (reference sequence), CDR1 is TVYSNPD and CDR2 is GDNSRS.

The sample consisted of non-Vgamma9Vdelta2 gamma-delta T cells from fetal blood. This receptor was taken from a human fetus. The chain employs TRDV3 and TRDJ1, with 10 bases aligning to TRDD3. The sequence in DNA is TGTGCCTTCAGTACTGGGGGATACACCGATAAACTCATCTTT. Its protein product is CAFSTGGYTDKLIF.